This paragraph covers one T cell receptor beta chain sequence. The antigen is not known. Germline lookup yields CDR1 LNHDA and CDR2 SQIVND (reference sequence). V shed 7 bases, J shed 7 bases, and the junction held 6 bases outside the gene matches. CDR3 length: 13 residues. This record belongs to a study of cytomegalovirus exposure and HLA in healthy donors. Study-wide context: Of all 400 or so donors who were genotyped, roughly 81% belonged to the Caucasian-associated ancestry cluster.

The study's findings and limits: For TCR beta chains, V- and J-gene trimming was later linked to a missense DCLRE1C variant. An apparent linkage of common viral pathogens to several of the most significant clusters emerged in a later analysis. Specificity for CMV antigens was confirmed in vitro for a few of the CMV-associated chains.

Primers included in the PCR were 60 Vbeta and 13 Jbeta primers. Profiled with immunoSEQ multiplex PCR; TCRdb holds only in-frame clones, not every one. The repertoire holds some 120,000 clones, with over 60% as singletons. Source material: PBMCs. The rearrangement joins TRBV19 to TRBJ1-5; 8 nucleotides match TRBD1. The TCR was taken from a human donor in good health. This CDR3 is CASTKQGDQPQHF. CDR3 sequence (DNA): TGTGCCAGTACAAAACAGGGGGACCAGCCCCAGCATTTT.